The 19 T cell receptor beta chains presented below share a single source sample, sequenced in a study of cytomegalovirus exposure and HLA in healthy donors. Primers: 60 Vbeta forward and 13 Jbeta reverse. TCRdb keeps only in-frame clones here, not all; method: immunoSEQ multiplex PCR. Of 160,000 or so clones listed, just over 70% are singletons. Sequencing was carried out using PBMCs. These TCRs come from a man aged 18-30 years in good health and CMV-seropositive.

This sequence joins TRBV5-1 and TRBJ1-1, with a weak D call TRBD1 (6 bases). The germline V gene encodes CDR1 SGHRS and CDR2 YFSETQ. CDR3 length: 13 amino acids. Trimming stripped 0 bases from V and 9 bases from J, with 12 bases between. The CDR3 DNA sequence: TGCGCCAGCAGCTTGGGGGAACAGGGCCAAGCTTTCTTT. This gives the protein CASSLGEQGQAFF.

The chain carries TRBV2 and TRBJ1-1; the match to TRBD1 covers 7 bases. The CDR3 runs to 14 residues. Germline CDR1 is SNHLY and CDR2 is FYNNEI. After removal of 7 bases from V and 8 bases from J, the junction contained 13 bases not matched to a gene. CDR3 nucleotides: TGTGCCAGCAAACCCGACAGGGACCGTGACGAAGCTTTCTTT. This gives the protein CASKPDRDRDEAFF. The whole variable domain, remainder taken from reference TRBV2 and TRBJ1-1, is EPEVTQTPSHQVTQMGQEVILRCVPISNHLYFYWYRQILGQKVEFLVSFYNNEISEKSEIFDDQFSVERPDGSNFTLKIRSTKLEDSAMYFCASKPDRDRDEAFFGQGTRLTVV.

The chain combines TRBV27 with TRBJ1-2; D perhaps matches TRBD1 (6 bases). This CDR3 has 14 amino acids. Germline V lookup: CDR1 MNHEY, CDR2 SMNVEV (reference sequence). Trimming pared 5 bases from V and 0 bases from J, leaving 10 bases between. The CDR3 spells CASSPRQANYGYTF. CDR3 in DNA: TGTGCCAGCAGTCCACGACAGGCTAACTATGGCTACACCTTC.

The chain joins TRBV5-1 to TRBJ2-1; 7 bases are a match to TRBD2. The CDR3 spans 18 residues. CDR1 is SGHRS, CDR2 YFSETQ, per germline. Trimming cost V 4 bases and J 6 bases; bases outside gene matches: 19. The CDR3: CASSPSLGRGGSPNEQFF. Here the CDR3 DNA reads TGCGCCAGCAGCCCCTCCCTTGGTAGGGGCGGGAGCCCCAATGAGCAGTTCTTC.

The V and J genes are TRBV5-5 and TRBJ1-5; the D gene is possibly TRBD1 (5 bases). Germline lookup yields CDR1 SGHKS and CDR2 YYEKEE (reference sequence). The CDR3 is made up of 14 amino acids. Trimming took off 2 bases at V and 3 bases at J, with 9 bases between the two ends. CDR3 protein: CASSFDSHNQPQHF. Written as DNA, the CDR3 is TGTGCCAGCAGCTTTGACAGCCACAATCAGCCCCAGCATTTT.

The rearrangement uses TRBV6-4 and TRBJ1-5; 8 positions agree with TRBD1. The CDR3 is 15 amino acids. Germline CDR1 MRHNA, CDR2 SNTAGT. Trimming took 6 bases from V and 6 from J; bases not matched to a gene: 10. CDR3 loop: CASSVGQGGAQPQHF. CDR3 DNA: TGTGCCAGCAGCGTCGGACAGGGAGGGGCTCAGCCCCAGCATTTT.

The chain is built from TRBV5-4 and TRBJ1-2; 9 positions match TRBD1. CDR3 length equals 14 residues. Trimming at V came to 4 bases and at J to 3 bases, leaving 4 bases not matched to a gene. Germline V gene lookup returns CDR1 SGHNT and CDR2 YYREEE (reference sequence). CDR3 sequence (DNA): TGTGCCAGCAGCCGGGACAGGGCTGACTATGGCTACACCTTC. This sequence encodes CASSRDRADYGYTF.

The J gene is TRBJ1-4, the V gene TRBV5-1; TRBD1 agrees at 9 bases. J gave up 7 bases and V 3 bases, and 7 bases lay outside the gene matches. Germline V lookup: CDR1 SGHRS, CDR2 YFSETQ. This CDR3 spans 15 amino acids. The CDR3 DNA is TGCGCCAGCAGCTGGGGACAGGGCATCGGTGAAAAACTGTTTTTT. Translated: CASSWGQGIGEKLFF.

The chain uses TRBV15 and TRBJ2-1; 7 bases agree with TRBD2. CDR3 length: 14 residues. Germline lookup yields CDR1 LNHNV and CDR2 YYDKDF (reference sequence). V gave up 5 bases and J gave up 4 bases; unmatched junction bases: 5. The CDR3 DNA follows: TGTGCCACCAGCGGGAGGGAAACGTACAATGAGCAGTTCTTC. Protein sequence: CATSGRETYNEQFF.

J is TRBJ2-7 and V is TRBV19; the D gene is possibly TRBD2 (6 bases). CDR3 length: 13 amino acids. Trimming cost V 9 bases and J 4 bases, with 16 bases left between them. Germline V gives CDR1 LNHDA, CDR2 SQIVND (reference sequence). The CDR3 protein is CASRGQGGYEQYV. The CDR3 region has the DNA TGTGCCAGCAGAGGGCAGGGAGGTTACGAGCAGTACGTC.

This clone was seen only a few times. The V call is TRBV6-5, the J call TRBJ1-6; 9 bases fit TRBD1. This CDR3 contains 15 residues. In germline, CDR1 is MNHEY, CDR2 SVGAGI. After removal of 4 bases from V and 11 bases from J, the junction contained 9 bases not matched to a gene. The CDR3 DNA reads TGTGCCAGCAGTTCGGTCCCGGGACAGGGCGCACCCCTCCACTTT. It codes for CASSSVPGQGAPLHF.

The V and J genes are TRBV5-4 and TRBJ1-2; D is uncertain. This CDR3 region has 13 residues. Looked up from germline, CDR1 is SGHNT and CDR2 is YYREEE (reference sequence). The V end was cut by 0 bases, the J end by 2 bases, with 5 bases between. The CDR3: CASSLANNYGYTF. The CDR3 bases are TGTGCCAGCAGCTTGGCTAACAACTATGGCTACACCTTC.

This chain connects TRBV5-1 to TRBJ1-1; 7 bases fit TRBD1. Per germline, CDR1 SGHRS and CDR2 YFSETQ. The CDR3 loop spans 16 amino acids. The J segment lost 0 bases and the V segment lost 4 bases, leaving 9 bases of the junction unmatched. The CDR3 region has the DNA TGCGCCAGCAGCCCCCGGACAGGCCCCATGAACACTGAAGCTTTCTTT. Its translation is CASSPRTGPMNTEAFF.

This clone was found once. The V gene is TRBV21-1, the J gene TRBJ2-7; the table's D call TRBD2 went unverified against the DNA. TRBV21-1 is marked as a pseudogene. This CDR3 comprises 15 residues. CDR3 residues: CASSKTGREHYEQYV. CDR3 DNA: TGTGCCAGCAGCAAAACCGGGCGGGAGCACTACGAGCAGTACGTC.

The chain combines TRBV5-6 with TRBJ1-2; 7 bases match TRBD1. Germline CDR1 is SGHDT and CDR2 is YYEEEE. CDR3 length: 14 amino acids. V trimming: 5 bases; J trimming: 6 bases; junction bases outside the gene matches: 10. In DNA, the CDR3 is TGTGCCAGCAGTTCATGGCCAGGGGGTAATGGCTACACCTTC. Protein product: CASSSWPGGNGYTF.

This rearrangement joins TRBV27 to TRBJ1-4; no definite D call. Germline V gene sequence: CDR1 MNHEY, CDR2 SMNVEV (reference sequence). V lost 5 bases, J lost 5 bases, and 15 bases lay in between. This CDR3 comprises 15 residues. The CDR3 loop reads CASSTGSRRNEKLFF. The DNA of the CDR3 is TGTGCCAGCAGTACCGGGAGCAGGAGGAATGAAAAACTGTTTTTT. Using reference TRBV27 and TRBJ1-4 for the parts outside the CDR3, the full variable domain is EAQVTQNPRYLITVTGKKLTVTCSQNMNHEYMSWYRQDPGLGLRQIYYSMNVEVTDKGDVPEGYKVSRKEKRNFPLILESPSPNQTSLYFCASSTGSRRNEKLFFGSGTQLSVL.

This chain uses TRBV28 with TRBJ2-7, with TRBD1 identical over 8 bases. Germline CDR1 and CDR2: MDHEN and SYDVKM. With V trimmed by 5 bases and J by 2 bases, 5 bases remained unmatched. CDR3 length: 14 amino acids. CDR3 amino acids: CASSPSDRAYEQYV. As DNA, the CDR3 is TGTGCCAGCAGTCCCTCGGACAGGGCCTACGAGCAGTACGTC.

In regard to this clone: The identical CDR3 is also encoded by other nucleotide sequences in the sample. The chain carries TRBV9 and TRBJ1-1, with D possibly TRBD1 on 6 matching bases. V lost 2 bases, J lost 3 bases, and 14 bases lay in between. Germline loops: CDR1 SGDLS, CDR2 YYNGEE. The CDR3 is 15 residues long. The CDR3 DNA sequence: TGTGCCAGCAGCGTTGGGGGCAGGGGTTACACTGAAGCTTTCTTT. Protein sequence: CASSVGGRGYTEAFF.

The chain carries TRBV11-3 and TRBJ1-1; a possible D gene is TRBD1 (5 bases). The CDR3 loop spans 15 amino acids. CDR1 SGHNT and CDR2 YENEEA come from the germline V gene. The V gene lost 6 bases and the J gene lost 0 bases, with 14 bases spanning the gap. CDR3 bases: TGTGCCAGCAGTCCCGGGGGGAGGATGAACACTGAAGCTTTCTTT. Its protein is CASSPGGRMNTEAFF.